This TCR beta chain was profiled in a study of shared clonotypes between healthy human individuals. The study's findings and limits: Owing to a small donor count, the genetic and exposure-history diversity represented was limited.

Each PCR replicate run on unsorted PBMC took in 250 to 300 ng DNA, around 30,000 T cell genomes. The unsorted PBMC sample used ten immunoSEQ deep assay plates. TCRdb's table, derived via immunoSEQ multiplex PCR, lists solely in-frame clones and lacks some. This table has roughly 500,000 clones, about four fifths appearing once. Regarding this clone: Its antigen is not identified.

Germline V gene lookup returns CDR1 MDHEN and CDR2 SYDVKM. Between the trimmed V and J ends, which lost 5 bases and 2 bases, there was a span of 12 bases. The CDR3 length is 15 residues. The chain couples TRBV28 to TRBJ1-4; possibly TRBD1 for D (5 bases). The receptor's source is a woman aged 35 to 49 in good health. Some clones in this sample may be carry-over from other donors' samples. Specimen: PBMCs. The CDR3 reads CASSLQGFTNEKLFF. CDR3 sequence (DNA): TGTGCCAGCAGTCTCCAGGGTTTTACTAATGAAAAACTGTTTTTT.